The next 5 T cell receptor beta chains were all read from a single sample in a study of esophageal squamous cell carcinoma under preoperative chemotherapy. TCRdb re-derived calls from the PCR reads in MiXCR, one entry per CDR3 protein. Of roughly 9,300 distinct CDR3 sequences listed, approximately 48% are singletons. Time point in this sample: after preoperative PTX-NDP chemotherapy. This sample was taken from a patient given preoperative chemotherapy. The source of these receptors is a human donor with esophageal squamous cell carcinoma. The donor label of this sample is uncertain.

CDR3: CASSVEVNEQYF. For the CDR3, the DNA is TGTGCCAGCAGCGTAGAGGTCAATGAGCAGTACTTC. This chain connects TRBV9 to TRBJ2-5; no clear D gene. The CDR3 extends over 12 amino acids. Germline V gives CDR1 SGDLS, CDR2 YYNGEE. The V gene lost 0 bases and the J gene lost 11 bases, with 11 bases spanning the gap.

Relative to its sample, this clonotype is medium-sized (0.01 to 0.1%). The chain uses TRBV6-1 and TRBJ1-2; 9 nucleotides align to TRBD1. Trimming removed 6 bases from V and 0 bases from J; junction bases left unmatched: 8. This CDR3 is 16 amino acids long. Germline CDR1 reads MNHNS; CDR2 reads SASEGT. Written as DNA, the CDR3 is TGTGCCAGCAGAGCCGGGACAGGGACCTCTAACTATGGCTACACCTTC. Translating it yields CASRAGTGTSNYGYTF.

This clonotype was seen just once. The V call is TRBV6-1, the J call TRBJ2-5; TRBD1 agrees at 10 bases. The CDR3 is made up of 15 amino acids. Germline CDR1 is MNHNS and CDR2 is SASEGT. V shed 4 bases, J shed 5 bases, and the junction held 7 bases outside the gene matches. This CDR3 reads CASSAWTGGAETQYF. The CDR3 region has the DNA TGTGCCAGCAGTGCCTGGACAGGGGGTGCGGAGACCCAGTACTTC.

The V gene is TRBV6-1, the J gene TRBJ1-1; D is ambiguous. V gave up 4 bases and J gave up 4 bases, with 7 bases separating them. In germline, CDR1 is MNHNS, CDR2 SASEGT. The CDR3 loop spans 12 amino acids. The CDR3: CASSVAGTEAFF. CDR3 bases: TGTGCCAGCAGTGTGGCCGGCACTGAAGCTTTCTTT.

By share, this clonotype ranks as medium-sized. Here the CDR3 DNA reads TGTGCCAGCAGCTTAACAGGGCCCCAAGAGACCCAGTTCTTC. Protein sequence: CASSLTGPQETQFF. This chain connects TRBV7-2 to TRBJ2-1, with TRBD1 as a possible D gene (6 bases). Germline CDR1 reads SGHTA; CDR2 reads FQGNSA. This CDR3 is 14 amino acids long. V lost 2 bases to trimming and J lost 13 bases, with 18 bases between them.